Following are 21 T cell receptor beta chains from one sample sequenced in a study of blood T cell repertoires in COVID-19. Profiled with immunoSEQ multiplex PCR; TCRdb holds only in-frame clones, not every one. Of some 200,000 clones in the sample, 85% were seen once. Sequenced: peripheral blood. Receptor source: a woman aged 60 to 75 with acute or convalescent COVID-19.

The chain joins TRBV7-9 to TRBJ2-1; a weak D match, TRBD1 (5 bases). The CDR3 is made up of 15 amino acids. Germline assignment: CDR1 SEHNR and CDR2 FQNEAQ (reference sequence). Trimming removed 2 bases from V and 1 base from J, with 9 bases in between. The CDR3 DNA reads as TGTGCCAGCAGCTTAAGCAGGGCATCCTACAATGAGCAGTTCTTC. Translated, it gives CASSLSRASYNEQFF. The whole variable domain, filled in from reference TRBV7-9 and TRBJ2-1, reads DTGVSQNPRHKITKRGQNVTFRCDPISEHNRLYWYRQTLGQGPEFLTYFQNEAQLEKSRLLSDRFSAERPKGSFSTLEIQRTEQGDSAMYLCASSLSRASYNEQFFGPGTRLTVL.

This chain connects TRBV4-1 to TRBJ2-3, with 8 bases that match TRBD2. J was trimmed by 5 bases and V by 0 bases; bases with no gene match: 7. Germline V gene sequence: CDR1 MGHRA, CDR2 YSYEKL. This CDR3 contains 16 residues. CDR3 bases: TGCGCCAGCAGCCAAGAGGATATGCTAGCGGGAGATACGCAGTATTTT. It is translated as CASSQEDMLAGDTQYF.

The rearrangement joins TRBV5-1 to TRBJ2-1; 8 nucleotides agree with TRBD2. The CDR3 spans 15 residues. CDR1 SGHRS and CDR2 YFSETQ come from the germline V gene. Unmatched junction bases numbered 7, after V lost 4 bases and J lost 4 bases. The CDR3 DNA is TGCGCCAGCAGCGGATTAGCGGGAAAGTACAATGAGCAGTTCTTC. Its translation is CASSGLAGKYNEQFF.

This chain joins TRBV25-1 and TRBJ1-1, with D perhaps TRBD1 (5 bases). The CDR3 runs to 13 residues. V lost 5 bases and J 2 bases, leaving 9 bases between the germline ends. Germline lookup yields CDR1 MGHDK and CDR2 SYGVNS. Written as DNA, the CDR3 is TGTGCCAGCAGTCCCCAGGGTAACACTGAAGCTTTCTTT. As protein: CASSPQGNTEAFF.

The gene calls are TRBV19 and TRBJ2-1; 12 bases map to TRBD2. Germline lookup yields CDR1 LNHDA and CDR2 SQIVND (reference sequence). CDR3 size: 20 residues. J gave up 0 bases and V 5 bases, and 14 bases lay outside the gene matches. CDR3 in DNA: TGTGCCAGTAGTCCAGGTACCGGACTAGCGGGACCAAGCTCCTACAATGAGCAGTTCTTC. Protein: CASSPGTGLAGPSSYNEQFF.

A single count supports this clone. The V gene is TRBV19, the J gene TRBJ1-6, with TRBD1 matching 7 bases. CDR3 length: 14 amino acids. The V segment lost 3 bases and the J segment 10 bases; nucleotides outside the gene matches: 6. The germline CDR1 and CDR2 sequences are LNHDA and SQIVND (reference sequence). The CDR3: CASSIVRGESPLHF. The CDR3 bases are TGTGCCAGTAGTATTGTCAGGGGGGAATCACCCCTCCACTTT.

In this sample, this clone turned up once. The V and J genes are TRBV23-1 and TRBJ2-7; TRBD2 is a possible D gene (5 bases). TRBV23-1 is filed as an ORF, its function uncertain. The CDR3 totals 16 residues. V lost 0 bases, J lost 4 bases, and 16 bases lay in between. The CDR3 is CASSQSKEGEPYEQYF. For the CDR3, the DNA is TGCGCCAGCAGTCAATCGAAAGAGGGAGAACCATACGAGCAGTACTTC.

V usage is TRBV11-1 and J usage is TRBJ1-2, with 7 positions matching TRBD1. The CDR3 has 14 amino acids. CDR1 is SGHAT, CDR2 FQDESV, per germline (reference sequence). V shed 4 bases and J 5 bases; nucleotides not matched to a gene: 7. The CDR3 reads CASSYRDRAYGYTF. In DNA, the CDR3 is TGTGCCAGCAGCTACCGGGACAGAGCTTATGGCTACACCTTC.

The chain employs TRBV9 and TRBJ2-1, with a tentative D call TRBD2 (6 bases). The ends were cut back, 3 bases at V and 4 bases at J, with 17 bases in the middle. The CDR3 contains 16 residues. Germline-derived CDR1 and CDR2 are SGDLS and YYNGEE. For the CDR3, the DNA is TGTGCCAGCAGCGATCGGTACGGGAGTGGATACAATGAGCAGTTCTTC. Translation gives CASSDRYGSGYNEQFF.

The chain couples TRBV7-9 to TRBJ2-3; 9 bases fit TRBD2. The junction had 6 bases not matched to a gene; V was cut back by 5 bases and J by 0 bases. The germline V gene has CDR1 SEHNR and CDR2 FQNEAQ (reference sequence). The CDR3 loop spans 16 amino acids. CDR3 sequence (DNA): TGTGCCAGCAGCGGGACTAGCTCCCTTAGCACAGATACGCAGTATTTT. Protein sequence: CASSGTSSLSTDTQYF.

The chain joins TRBV9 to TRBJ1-3, with a weak D call TRBD1 (6 bases). V was shortened by 0 bases and J by 4 bases, with 14 bases between the two germline ends. Germline V gene lookup returns CDR1 SGDLS and CDR2 YYNGEE. CDR3 length: 16 residues. This CDR3 reads CASSVGMPGDGNTIYF. The CDR3 DNA follows: TGTGCCAGCAGCGTAGGGATGCCAGGGGACGGAAACACCATATATTTT.

This clone was counted a single time. The J gene is TRBJ2-3, the V gene TRBV12-5, with 7 bases aligning to TRBD2. Germline V gives CDR1 LGHNT, CDR2 FRNRAP. The ends lost 1 base at V and 0 bases at J; junction bases unmatched: 4. This CDR3 spans 16 amino acids. The CDR3 loop reads CASGLGVSGSTDTQYF. As DNA, the CDR3 is TGTGCTAGTGGTTTGGGCGTTAGCGGGAGCACAGATACGCAGTATTTT.

This clone appeared once. The gene calls are TRBV7-8 and TRBJ2-1, with a possible D match to TRBD2 (6 bases). CDR1 SGHVS and CDR2 FQNEAQ come from the germline V gene. The V end lost 6 bases, the J end lost 8 bases, and 23 bases lay between the germline ends. The CDR3 length is 16 residues. CDR3 nucleotides: TGTGCCAGCAGGTTGCGATCAGGGAGGAGTGGCGATGAGCAGTTCTTC. The encoded protein is CASRLRSGRSGDEQFF.

This sequence joins TRBV10-3 and TRBJ2-1, with 7 bases that match TRBD2. The V gene end was trimmed by 5 bases and the J gene end by 6 bases; junction bases not matched to a gene: 7. The CDR3 spans 14 residues. Germline-derived CDR1 and CDR2 are ENHRY and SYGVKD. The CDR3 region is CAISQRDRFNEQFF. The CDR3 DNA reads TGTGCCATCAGTCAGCGGGACCGATTCAATGAGCAGTTCTTC.

V is TRBV7-9 and J is TRBJ1-2; D call uncertain. Trimming removed 5 bases at V and 0 bases at J, with 13 bases between. Germline CDR1 reads SEHNR; CDR2 reads FQNEAQ (reference sequence). The CDR3 consists of 15 residues. CDR3 DNA sequence: TGTGCCAGCAGCCCGCCAGGCAAATCTAACTATGGCTACACCTTC. Protein: CASSPPGKSNYGYTF.

The chain combines TRBV24-1 with TRBJ2-1, with 10 bases identical to TRBD2. CDR1 and CDR2 from the germline V gene are KGHDR and SFDVKD. Trimming at V came to 3 bases and at J to 3 bases, leaving 4 bases not matched to a gene. CDR3 size: 16 residues. The CDR3 is CATSDHLAGGYNEQFF. The CDR3 DNA is TGTGCCACCAGTGATCATTTAGCGGGAGGCTACAATGAGCAGTTCTTC.

This rearrangement joins TRBV29-1 to TRBJ1-2; 9 bases align to TRBD1. Trimming cost V 4 bases and J 8 bases; bases outside gene matches: 8. The CDR3 extends over 13 amino acids. CDR1 is SQVTM, CDR2 ANQGSEA, per germline. The CDR3 DNA sequence: TGCAGCGTTGCCCAAACAGGGGGCTTGGGCTACACCTTC. This translates into CSVAQTGGLGYTF.

The rearrangement joins TRBV28 to TRBJ2-7; 7 nucleotides match TRBD1. This CDR3 has 14 amino acids. J was trimmed by 3 bases and V by 8 bases; bases with no gene match: 10. In germline, CDR1 is MDHEN, CDR2 SYDVKM. The CDR3 loop reads CASGPGQPFYEQYF. The CDR3 DNA follows: TGTGCCAGCGGCCCGGGACAGCCATTCTACGAGCAGTACTTC.

The rearrangement uses TRBV18 and TRBJ2-7; possibly TRBD2 for D (7 bases). V shed 3 bases and J shed 4 bases, with 16 bases lying between them. This CDR3 is built from 15 residues. Germline V lookup: CDR1 KGHSH, CDR2 LQKENI. The CDR3 loop is CASSPPGGRTYEQYF. CDR3 bases: TGTGCCAGCTCACCTCCCGGGGGGCGAACATACGAGCAGTACTTC.

The rearrangement links TRBV6-1 to TRBJ1-2; tentatively, D is TRBD1 (5 bases). CDR3 length equals 11 residues. Trimming removed 3 bases from V and 8 bases from J, with 7 bases in between. Germline loops: CDR1 MNHNS, CDR2 SASEGT. CDR3 sequence reads: CASSEYRGYTF. Here the CDR3 DNA reads TGTGCCAGCAGTGAGTACAGGGGCTACACCTTC.

The rearrangement links TRBV12-3 or TRBV12-4 to TRBJ1-2; no reliable D call. The CDR3 is made up of 12 amino acids. Trimming removed 8 bases at V and 8 bases at J, with 15 bases between. The CDR3 region has the DNA TGTGCCAGCGTCCGGGGTAATGCCGGCTACACCTTC. Amino acid sequence: CASVRGNAGYTF.